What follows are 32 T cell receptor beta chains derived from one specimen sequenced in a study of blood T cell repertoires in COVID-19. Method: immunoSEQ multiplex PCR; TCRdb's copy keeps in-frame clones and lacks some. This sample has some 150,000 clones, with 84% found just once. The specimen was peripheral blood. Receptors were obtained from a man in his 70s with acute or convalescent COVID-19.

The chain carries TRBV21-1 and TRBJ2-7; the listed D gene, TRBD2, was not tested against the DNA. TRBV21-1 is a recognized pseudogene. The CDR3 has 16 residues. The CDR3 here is CASSYVTREGGGEQYF. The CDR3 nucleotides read TGTGCCAGCAGCTACGTGACGCGGGAGGGAGGCGGCGAGCAGTACTTC.

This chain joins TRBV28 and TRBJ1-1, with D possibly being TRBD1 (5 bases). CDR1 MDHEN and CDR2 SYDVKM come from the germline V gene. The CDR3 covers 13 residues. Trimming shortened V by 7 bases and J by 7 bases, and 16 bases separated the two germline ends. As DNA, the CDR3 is TGTGCCAGCAACATTCGGGACTCCCGTGAAGCTTTCTTT. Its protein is CASNIRDSREAFF.

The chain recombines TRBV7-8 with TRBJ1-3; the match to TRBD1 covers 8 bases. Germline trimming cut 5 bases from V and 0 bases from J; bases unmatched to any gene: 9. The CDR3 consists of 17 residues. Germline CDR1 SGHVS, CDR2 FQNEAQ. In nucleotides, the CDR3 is TGTGCCAGCAGCGTCACGGGACAGGTTAACTCTGGAAACACCATATATTTT. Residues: CASSVTGQVNSGNTIYF.

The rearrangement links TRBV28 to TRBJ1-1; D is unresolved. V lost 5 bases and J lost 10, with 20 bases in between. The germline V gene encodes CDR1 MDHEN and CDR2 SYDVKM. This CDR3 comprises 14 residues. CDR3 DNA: TGTGCCAGCAGTCCGACGGGAGCCCTTTCTGGAGCTTTCTTT. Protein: CASSPTGALSGAFF.

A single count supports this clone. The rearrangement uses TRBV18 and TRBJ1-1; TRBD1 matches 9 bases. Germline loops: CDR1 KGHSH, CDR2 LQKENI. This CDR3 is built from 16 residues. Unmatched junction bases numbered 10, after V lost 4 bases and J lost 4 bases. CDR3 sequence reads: CASSLPGTGSSTEAFF. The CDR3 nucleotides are TGTGCCAGCTCACTACCCGGGACAGGGTCGAGCACTGAAGCTTTCTTT.

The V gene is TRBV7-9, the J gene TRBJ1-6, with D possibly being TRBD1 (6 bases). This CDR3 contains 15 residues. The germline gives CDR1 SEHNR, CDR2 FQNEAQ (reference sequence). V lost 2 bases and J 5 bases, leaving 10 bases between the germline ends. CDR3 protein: CASSLTDSNNSPLHF. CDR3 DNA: TGTGCCAGCAGCTTAACGGACAGTAATAATTCACCCCTCCACTTT.

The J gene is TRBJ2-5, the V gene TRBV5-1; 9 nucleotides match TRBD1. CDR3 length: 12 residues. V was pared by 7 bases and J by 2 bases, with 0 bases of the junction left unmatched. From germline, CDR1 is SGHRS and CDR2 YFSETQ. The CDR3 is CASGTGQETQYF. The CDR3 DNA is TGCGCCAGCGGGACAGGGCAAGAGACCCAGTACTTC. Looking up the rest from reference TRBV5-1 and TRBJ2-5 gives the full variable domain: KAGVTQTPRYLIKTRGQQVTLSCSPISGHRSVSWYQQTPGQGLQFLFEYFSETQRNKGNFPGRFSGRQFSNSRSEMNVSTLELGDSALYLCASGTGQETQYFGPGTRLLVL.

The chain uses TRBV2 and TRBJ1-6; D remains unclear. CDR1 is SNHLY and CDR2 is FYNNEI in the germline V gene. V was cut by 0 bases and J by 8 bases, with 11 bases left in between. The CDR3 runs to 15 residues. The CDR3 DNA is TGTGCCAGCAGTGAAGCGGGTCTACGGGATTCACCCCTCCACTTT. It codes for CASSEAGLRDSPLHF.

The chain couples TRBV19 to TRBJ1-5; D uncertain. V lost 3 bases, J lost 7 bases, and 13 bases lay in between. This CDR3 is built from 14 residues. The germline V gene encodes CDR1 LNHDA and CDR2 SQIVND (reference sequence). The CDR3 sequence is CASSIRVGNQPQHF. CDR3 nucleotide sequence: TGTGCCAGTAGTATTCGGGTAGGAAACCAGCCCCAGCATTTT. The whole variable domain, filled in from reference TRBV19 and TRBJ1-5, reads DGGITQSPKYLFRKEGQNVTLSCEQNLNHDAMYWYRQDPGQGLRLIYYSQIVNDFQKGDIAEGYSVSREKKESFPLTVTSAQKNPTAFYLCASSIRVGNQPQHFGDGTRLSIL.

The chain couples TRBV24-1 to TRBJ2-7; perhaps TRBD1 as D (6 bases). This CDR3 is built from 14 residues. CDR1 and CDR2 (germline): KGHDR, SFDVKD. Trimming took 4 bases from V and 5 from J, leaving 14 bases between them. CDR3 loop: CATSDTGQIHEQYF. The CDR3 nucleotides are TGTGCCACCAGTGACACCGGACAGATACACGAGCAGTACTTC.

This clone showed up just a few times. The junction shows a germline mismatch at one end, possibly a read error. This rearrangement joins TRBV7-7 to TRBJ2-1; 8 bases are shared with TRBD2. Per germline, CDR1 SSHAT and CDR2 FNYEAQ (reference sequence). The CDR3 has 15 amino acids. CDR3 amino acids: CASSPSGGTIDEQFF. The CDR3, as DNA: TGTGCTAGCAGCCCCTCGGGGGGGACTATCGATGAGCAGTTCTTC.

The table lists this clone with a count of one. In DNA, the CDR3 is TGTGCCAGCAGCTTGATTGGACAGAACACCGGGGAGCTGTTTTTT. Protein sequence: CASSLIGQNTGELFF. The rearrangement joins TRBV5-6 to TRBJ2-2; D is possibly TRBD1 (5 bases). Germline V gives CDR1 SGHDT, CDR2 YYEEEE. Trimming took off 1 base at V and 1 base at J, with 8 bases between the two ends. The length of the CDR3 is 15 residues.

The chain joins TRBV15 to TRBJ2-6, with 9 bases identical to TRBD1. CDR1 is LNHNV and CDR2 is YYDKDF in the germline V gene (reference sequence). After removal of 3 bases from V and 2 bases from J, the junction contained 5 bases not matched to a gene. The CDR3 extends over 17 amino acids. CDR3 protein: CATSRPDRGAGANVLTF. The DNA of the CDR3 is TGTGCCACCAGCAGGCCAGACAGGGGGGCTGGGGCCAACGTCCTGACTTTC. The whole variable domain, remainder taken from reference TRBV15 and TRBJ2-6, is DAMVIQNPRYQVTQFGKPVTLSCSQTLNHNVMYWYQQKSSQAPKLLFHYYDKDFNNEADTPDNFQSRRPNTSFCFLDIRSPGLGDTAMYLCATSRPDRGAGANVLTFGAGSRLTVL.

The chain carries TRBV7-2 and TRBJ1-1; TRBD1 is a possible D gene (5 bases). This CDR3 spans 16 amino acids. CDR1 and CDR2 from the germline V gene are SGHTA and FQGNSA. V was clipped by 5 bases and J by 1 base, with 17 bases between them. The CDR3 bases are TGTGCCAGCAGCGTAGTCCCCTTACAGGAGAACACTGAAGCTTTCTTT. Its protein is CASSVVPLQENTEAFF.

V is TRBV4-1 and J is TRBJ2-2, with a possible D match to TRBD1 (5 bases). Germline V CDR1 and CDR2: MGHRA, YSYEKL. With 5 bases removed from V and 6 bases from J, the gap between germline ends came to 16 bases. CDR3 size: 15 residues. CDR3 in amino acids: CASSKGRYSPGELFF. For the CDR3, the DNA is TGCGCCAGCAGCAAGGGGCGTTACTCACCCGGGGAGCTGTTTTTT.

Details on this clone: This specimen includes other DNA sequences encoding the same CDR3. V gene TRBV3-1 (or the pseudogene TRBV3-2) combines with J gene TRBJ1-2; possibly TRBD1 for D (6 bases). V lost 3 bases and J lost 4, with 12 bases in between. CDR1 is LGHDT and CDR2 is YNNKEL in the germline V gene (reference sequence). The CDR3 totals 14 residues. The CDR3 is CASSQAGAGYGYTF. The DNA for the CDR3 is TGTGCCAGCAGCCAGGCAGGGGCGGGCTATGGCTACACCTTC.

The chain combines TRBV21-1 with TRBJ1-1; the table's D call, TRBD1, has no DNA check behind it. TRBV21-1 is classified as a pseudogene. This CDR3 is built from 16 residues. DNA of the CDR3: TGTGCCAGCAGCTTCTTTTGGACAGGGGAGGGAACTGAAGCTTTCTTT. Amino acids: CASSFFWTGEGTEAFF.

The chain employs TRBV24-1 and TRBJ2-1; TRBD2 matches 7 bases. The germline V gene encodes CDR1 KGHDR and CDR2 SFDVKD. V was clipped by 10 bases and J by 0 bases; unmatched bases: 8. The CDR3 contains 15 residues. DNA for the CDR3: TGTGCCACGGAAACTAGCGAAAGCTCCTACAATGAGCAGTTCTTC. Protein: CATETSESSYNEQFF.

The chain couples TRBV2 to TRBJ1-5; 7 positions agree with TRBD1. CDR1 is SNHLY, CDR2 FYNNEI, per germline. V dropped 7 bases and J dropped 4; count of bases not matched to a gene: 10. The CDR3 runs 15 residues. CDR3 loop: CASTALWTGNQPQHF. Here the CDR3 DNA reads TGTGCCAGCACCGCCCTATGGACAGGAAATCAGCCCCAGCATTTT. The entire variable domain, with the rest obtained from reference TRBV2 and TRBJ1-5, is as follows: EPEVTQTPSHQVTQMGQEVILRCVPISNHLYFYWYRQILGQKVEFLVSFYNNEISEKSEIFDDQFSVERPDGSNFTLKIRSTKLEDSAMYFCASTALWTGNQPQHFGDGTRLSIL.

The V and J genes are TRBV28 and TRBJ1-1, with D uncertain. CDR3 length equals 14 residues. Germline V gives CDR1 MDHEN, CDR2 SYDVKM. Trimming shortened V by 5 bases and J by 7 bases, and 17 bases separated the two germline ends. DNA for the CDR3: TGTGCCAGCAGTGTCCCAAGGGCGGGCCATGAAGCTTTCTTT. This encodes CASSVPRAGHEAFF.

CDR3 sequence: CASSVSTGVGLSGNTIYF. CDR3 DNA: TGTGCCAGCAGCGTGTCGACAGGGGTCGGGCTCTCTGGAAACACCATATATTTT. The gene calls are TRBV9 and TRBJ1-3; TRBD1 aligns across 8 bases. The germline V gene has CDR1 SGDLS and CDR2 YYNGEE. V dropped 2 bases and J dropped 0; count of bases not matched to a gene: 10. The CDR3 consists of 18 residues.

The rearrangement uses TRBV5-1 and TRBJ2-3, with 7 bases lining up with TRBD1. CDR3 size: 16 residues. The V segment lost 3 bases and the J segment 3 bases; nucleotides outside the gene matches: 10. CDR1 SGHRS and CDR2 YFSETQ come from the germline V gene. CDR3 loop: CASSSARDSNTDTQYF. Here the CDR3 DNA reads TGCGCCAGCAGCTCGGCCCGGGACAGTAATACAGATACGCAGTATTTT.

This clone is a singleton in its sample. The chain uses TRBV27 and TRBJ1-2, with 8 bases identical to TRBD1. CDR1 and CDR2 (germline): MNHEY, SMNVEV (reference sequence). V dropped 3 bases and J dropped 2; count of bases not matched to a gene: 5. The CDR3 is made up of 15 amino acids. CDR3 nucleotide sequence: TGTGCCAGCAGTTTCCACGGACAGGGAAACTATGGCTACACCTTC. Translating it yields CASSFHGQGNYGYTF.

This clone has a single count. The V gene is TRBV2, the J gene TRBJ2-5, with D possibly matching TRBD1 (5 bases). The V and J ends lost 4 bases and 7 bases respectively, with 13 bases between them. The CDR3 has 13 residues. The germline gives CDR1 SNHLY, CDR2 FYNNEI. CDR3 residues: CASSGGPDGTQYF. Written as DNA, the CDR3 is TGTGCCAGCAGTGGGGGCCCTGATGGGACCCAGTACTTC.

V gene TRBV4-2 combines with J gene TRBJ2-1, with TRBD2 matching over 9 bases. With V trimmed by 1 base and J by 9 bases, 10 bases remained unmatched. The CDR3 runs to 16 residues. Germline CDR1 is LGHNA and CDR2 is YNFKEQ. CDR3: CASSQGSAGGQVEQFF. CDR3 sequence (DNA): TGTGCCAGCAGCCAAGGGTCGGCGGGGGGGCAGGTTGAGCAGTTCTTC.

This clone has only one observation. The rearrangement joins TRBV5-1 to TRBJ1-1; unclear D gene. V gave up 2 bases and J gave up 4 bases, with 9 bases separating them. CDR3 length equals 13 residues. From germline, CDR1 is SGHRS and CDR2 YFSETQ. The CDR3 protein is CASSFGLLTEAFF. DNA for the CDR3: TGCGCCAGCAGCTTCGGACTGCTCACTGAAGCTTTCTTT.

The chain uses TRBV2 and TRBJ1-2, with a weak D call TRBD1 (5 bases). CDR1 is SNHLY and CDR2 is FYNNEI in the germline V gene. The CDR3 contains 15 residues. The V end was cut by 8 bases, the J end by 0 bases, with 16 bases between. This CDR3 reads CASYALTVANYGYTF. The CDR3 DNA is TGTGCCAGCTATGCCCTGACAGTAGCTAACTATGGCTACACCTTC.

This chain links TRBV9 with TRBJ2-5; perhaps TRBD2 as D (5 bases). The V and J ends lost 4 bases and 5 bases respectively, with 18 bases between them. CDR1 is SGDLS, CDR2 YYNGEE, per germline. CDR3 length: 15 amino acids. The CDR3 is CASSLGDRDPETQYF. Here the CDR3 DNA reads TGTGCCAGCAGCCTCGGGGATCGTGACCCCGAGACCCAGTACTTC.

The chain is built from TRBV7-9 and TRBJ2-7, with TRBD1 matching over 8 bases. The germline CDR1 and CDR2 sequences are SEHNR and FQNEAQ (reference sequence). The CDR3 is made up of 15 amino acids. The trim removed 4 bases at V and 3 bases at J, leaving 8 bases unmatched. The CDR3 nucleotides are TGTGCCAGCAGCTCCCGGACAGGGTGGGACTACGAGCAGTACTTC. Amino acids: CASSSRTGWDYEQYF.

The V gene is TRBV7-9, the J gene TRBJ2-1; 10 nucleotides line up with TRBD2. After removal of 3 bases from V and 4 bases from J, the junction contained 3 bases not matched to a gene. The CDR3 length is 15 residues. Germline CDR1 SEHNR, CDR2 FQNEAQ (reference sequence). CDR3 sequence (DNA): TGTGCCAGCAGCTTGGCTAGCGGGGGATACAATGAGCAGTTCTTC. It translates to CASSLASGGYNEQFF.

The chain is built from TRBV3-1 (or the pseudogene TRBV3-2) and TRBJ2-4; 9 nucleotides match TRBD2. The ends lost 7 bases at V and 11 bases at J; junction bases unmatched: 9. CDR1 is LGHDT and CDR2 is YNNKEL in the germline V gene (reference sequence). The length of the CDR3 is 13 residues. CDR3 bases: TGTGCCAGCACCTCCCGAGGGACTAGCCTTCAGTACTTC. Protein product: CASTSRGTSLQYF.

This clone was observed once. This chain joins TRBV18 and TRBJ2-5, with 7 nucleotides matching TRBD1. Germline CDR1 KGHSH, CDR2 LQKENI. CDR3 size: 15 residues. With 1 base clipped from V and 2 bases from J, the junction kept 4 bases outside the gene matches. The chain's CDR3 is CASSPQGARQETQYF. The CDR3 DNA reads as TGTGCCAGCTCACCACAGGGGGCGAGACAAGAGACCCAGTACTTC.